This entry lists 26 T cell receptor beta chains sequenced from one sample in a study of blood T cell repertoires in COVID-19. Sequencing was performed with immunoSEQ multiplex PCR; in TCRdb, only in-frame clones are kept and a portion is missing. The repertoire has a few hundred thousand clones, 80% to 90% of them found once; the top ten carry 3% to 4%. The sample taken for sequencing was PBMCs or T cells enriched from blood (not recorded which). The receptors were gathered from a woman in her 40s with acute COVID-19.

The chain employs TRBV28 and TRBJ2-6, with a tentative D call TRBD2 (6 bases). The V gene lost 7 bases and the J gene lost 4 bases, with 14 bases spanning the gap. In germline, CDR1 is MDHEN, CDR2 SYDVKM. The CDR3 sequence is 15 residues long. This CDR3 reads CASTWGVSGANVLTF. In DNA form, the CDR3 reads TGTGCCAGCACCTGGGGGGTATCCGGGGCCAACGTCCTGACTTTC. Combining the CDR3 with reference TRBV28 and TRBJ2-6 gives the whole variable domain DVKVTQSSRYLVKRTGEKVFLECVQDMDHENMFWYRQDPGLGLRLIYFSYDVKMKEKGDIPEGYSVSREKKERFSLILESASTNQTSMYLCASTWGVSGANVLTFGAGSRLTVL.

This chain uses TRBV24-1 with TRBJ2-7; D might be TRBD1 (6 bases). The germline V and J ends were trimmed by 5 bases and 1 base, with 8 bases remaining between them. The CDR3 covers 13 residues. Germline loops: CDR1 KGHDR, CDR2 SFDVKD. The CDR3 loop reads CATSVQGSYEQYF. The DNA of the CDR3 is TGTGCCACCAGTGTCCAGGGGTCCTACGAGCAGTACTTC.

J is TRBJ2-7 and V is TRBV7-6, with D perhaps TRBD2 (5 bases). V was pared by 5 bases and J by 3 bases, with 17 bases between. The CDR3 is 15 amino acids. Germline-derived CDR1 and CDR2 are SGHVS and FNYEAQ. CDR3 sequence reads: CASSTHRAGDYEQYF. The CDR3 coding sequence is TGTGCCAGCAGCACTCACCGGGCCGGGGACTACGAGCAGTACTTC.

The rearrangement links TRBV7-2 to TRBJ1-3; D call uncertain. V lost 5 bases, J lost 1 base, and 12 bases lay in between. The germline V gene has CDR1 SGHTA and CDR2 FQGNSA. This CDR3 spans 15 amino acids. DNA of the CDR3: TGTGCCAGCAGCCTTGATCAGATATCTGGAAACACCATATATTTT. Amino acid sequence: CASSLDQISGNTIYF.

V usage is TRBV5-5 and J usage is TRBJ1-2, with 7 bases identical to TRBD1. Germline trimming cut 3 bases from V and 1 base from J; bases unmatched to any gene: 3. CDR1 is SGHKS, CDR2 YYEKEE, per germline (reference sequence). The CDR3 spans 14 residues. CDR3 sequence: CASSSRQGNYGYTF. The CDR3 DNA is TGTGCCAGCAGCTCAAGACAGGGTAACTATGGCTACACCTTC.

V is TRBV5-1 and J is TRBJ2-1; TRBD2 matches at 10 bases. With V trimmed by 4 bases and J by 0 bases, 10 bases remained unmatched. The CDR3 consists of 18 residues. Per germline, CDR1 SGHRS and CDR2 YFSETQ. The CDR3 is CASSREPSGRISYNEQFF. The CDR3 DNA is TGCGCCAGCAGCAGGGAACCTAGCGGGAGAATCTCCTACAATGAGCAGTTCTTC.

The CDR3 region is CASSLVGTSGRVEQFF. As DNA, the CDR3 is TGTGCCAGCAGCTTAGTGGGGACTAGCGGGAGAGTGGAGCAGTTCTTC. This sequence joins TRBV7-8 and TRBJ2-1; 14 bases fit TRBD2. Germline V gives CDR1 SGHVS, CDR2 FQNEAQ. This CDR3 is 16 amino acids long. Trimming removed 1 base from V and 10 bases from J; junction bases left unmatched: 6.

The CDR3 coding sequence is TGTGCCAGCAGCCCCCGTTTTGGGACAGGAAAGGACCAAGGGACTGAAGCTTTCTTT. Amino acid sequence: CASSPRFGTGKDQGTEAFF. The rearrangement joins TRBV28 to TRBJ1-1, with 8 nucleotides matching TRBD1. The germline gives CDR1 MDHEN, CDR2 SYDVKM. Unmatched junction bases numbered 23, after V lost 6 bases and J lost 5 bases. The CDR3 length is 19 residues. The variable domain in full, with the rest retrieved from reference TRBV28 and TRBJ1-1, is DVKVTQSSRYLVKRTGEKVFLECVQDMDHENMFWYRQDPGLGLRLIYFSYDVKMKEKGDIPEGYSVSREKKERFSLILESASTNQTSMYLCASSPRFGTGKDQGTEAFFGQGTRLTVV.

This clone has only one observation. The rearrangement links TRBV7-7 to TRBJ2-3, with D possibly matching TRBD1 (5 bases). Trimming pared 3 bases from V and 2 bases from J, leaving 12 bases between. The CDR3 runs to 15 residues. Germline loops: CDR1 SSHAT, CDR2 FNYEAQ (reference sequence). CDR3 coding DNA: TGTGCCAGCAGCTTCTCTCCAGGGCACACAGATACGCAGTATTTT. Translated: CASSFSPGHTDTQYF.

The chain links TRBV5-4 to TRBJ2-7; a possible D gene is TRBD2 (5 bases). This CDR3 is 15 amino acids long. With 0 bases removed from V and 3 bases from J, the gap between germline ends came to 13 bases. Per germline, CDR1 SGHNT and CDR2 YYREEE (reference sequence). The CDR3 DNA reads TGTGCCAGCAGCTTGGCCGCGGGTCTGATCTACGAGCAGTACTTC. Protein sequence: CASSLAAGLIYEQYF.

The chain uses TRBV28 and TRBJ2-7, with a tentative D call TRBD1 (8 bases). Trimming shortened V by 5 bases and J by 1 base, and 12 bases separated the two germline ends. Germline V CDR1 and CDR2: MDHEN, SYDVKM. The CDR3 sequence is 14 residues long. CDR3: CASSLQGGSYEQYF. DNA for the CDR3: TGTGCCAGCAGTCTACAGGGGGGGTCCTACGAGCAGTACTTC.

The V and J genes are TRBV30 and TRBJ2-7; 8 bases agree with TRBD1. With V trimmed by 0 bases and J by 8 bases, 9 bases remained unmatched. Germline V lookup: CDR1 GTSNPN, CDR2 SVGIG (reference sequence). The CDR3 is 14 residues long. The CDR3: CAWSVRTGNYKQYF. The DNA for the CDR3 is TGTGCCTGGAGTGTTCGGACAGGGAACTATAAGCAGTACTTC.

This chain joins TRBV18 and TRBJ2-5; 7 bases align to TRBD2. CDR3 length: 16 amino acids. Looked up from germline, CDR1 is KGHSH and CDR2 is LQKENI. V lost 3 bases and J lost 4; bases outside the gene matches: 11. Written as DNA, the CDR3 is TGTGCCAGCTCACCCAGTACCAGCGGGATTGCAGAGACCCAGTACTTC. Amino acids: CASSPSTSGIAETQYF.

The J gene is TRBJ1-1, the V gene TRBV7-2; TRBD1 matches at 8 bases. The CDR3 covers 16 residues. Germline CDR1 and CDR2: SGHTA and FQGNSA. The V and J ends lost 6 bases and 1 base, in that order; junction bases with no gene match: 10. CDR3 protein: CASRPAGGLPNTEAFF. DNA of the CDR3: TGTGCCAGCAGACCCGCAGGGGGCCTACCGAACACTGAAGCTTTCTTT. Together with reference TRBV7-2 and TRBJ1-1, the CDR3 gives the full variable domain: GAGVSQSPSNKVTEKGKDVELRCDPISGHTALYWYRQSLGQGLEFLIYFQGNSAPDKSGLPSDRFSAERTGGSVSTLTIQRTQQEDSAVYLCASRPAGGLPNTEAFFGQGTRLTVV.

The gene calls are TRBV7-9 and TRBJ1-1; 9 nucleotides line up with TRBD1. After removal of 7 bases from V and 4 bases from J, the junction contained 4 bases not matched to a gene. Per the germline V gene, CDR1 is SEHNR and CDR2 is FQNEAQ (reference sequence). This CDR3 contains 13 residues. DNA for the CDR3: TGTGCCAGCAAGGACAGGGGTGGCACTGAAGCTTTCTTT. It encodes CASKDRGGTEAFF.

This sequence joins TRBV5-4 and TRBJ2-2; 9 nucleotides align to TRBD1. After removal of 4 bases from V and 4 bases from J, the junction contained 2 bases not matched to a gene. This CDR3 has 14 residues. CDR1 and CDR2 (germline): SGHNT, YYREEE (reference sequence). CDR3 residues: CASSRDRVTGELFF. As DNA, the CDR3 is TGTGCCAGCAGCAGGGACAGGGTCACCGGGGAGCTGTTTTTT.

This clone was seen only once. The chain recombines TRBV30 with TRBJ1-1, with D hard to call. Trimming stripped 0 bases from V and 11 bases from J, with 16 bases between. Germline loops: CDR1 GTSNPN, CDR2 SVGIG (reference sequence). The CDR3 is 13 residues long. This chain's CDR3 is CAWSVRKGGMAFF. For the CDR3, the DNA is TGTGCCTGGAGTGTGAGAAAAGGAGGGATGGCTTTCTTT.

The chain employs TRBV12-3 or TRBV12-4 and TRBJ2-7; tentative D call: TRBD2 (5 bases). This CDR3 contains 13 residues. Trimming left V 8 bases short and J 7 bases short, with 18 bases between. DNA of the CDR3: TGTGCCAGCTCTAGAGGGCGGCCCGGGGAGCAGTACTTC. Its translation is CASSRGRPGEQYF.

This clone was picked up a small number of times. This chain links TRBV15 with TRBJ2-7; 10 bases agree with TRBD2. Looked up from germline, CDR1 is LNHNV and CDR2 is YYDKDF (reference sequence). The CDR3 is made up of 15 amino acids. V lost 1 base to trimming and J lost 3 bases; unmatched junction nucleotides: 3. The CDR3 coding sequence is TGTGCCACCAGCAGAGTAGCGGGGGGAGACTACGAGCAGTACTTC. Its translation is CATSRVAGGDYEQYF.

The rearrangement joins TRBV5-1 to TRBJ2-2, with no clear D. The V end lost 2 bases, the J end lost 8 bases, and 7 bases lay between the germline ends. In germline, CDR1 is SGHRS, CDR2 YFSETQ. This CDR3 has 12 residues. The chain's CDR3 is CASSFVTGELFF. The CDR3 nucleotides read TGCGCCAGCAGCTTCGTCACAGGGGAGCTGTTTTTT.

This clone showed up just a few times. The chain uses TRBV11-2 and TRBJ2-1; no reliable D call. From germline, CDR1 is SGHAT and CDR2 FQNNGV. This CDR3 contains 15 residues. Trimming pared 1 base from V and 3 bases from J, leaving 10 bases between. CDR3 protein: CASSLGRNFYNEQFF. CDR3 nucleotide sequence: TGTGCCAGCAGCTTAGGGCGGAACTTCTACAATGAGCAGTTCTTC. Variable domain in full (rest from reference TRBV11-2 and TRBJ2-1): EAGVAQSPRYKIIEKRQSVAFWCNPISGHATLYWYQQILGQGPKLLIQFQNNGVVDDSQLPKDRFSAERLKGVDSTLKIQPAKLEDSAVYLCASSLGRNFYNEQFFGPGTRLTVL.

The genes are TRBV5-8 and TRBJ2-3, with D unresolved. V lost 3 bases, J lost 0 bases, and 8 bases lay in between. The CDR3 is 14 residues long. CDR1 is SGHTS and CDR2 is YDEGEE in the germline V gene. This CDR3 reads CASSSGSSTDTQYF. The CDR3 nucleotides are TGTGCCAGCAGCTCAGGCAGTAGCACAGATACGCAGTATTTT.

Only one count was recorded for this clone. This chain joins TRBV7-2 and TRBJ1-1; no firm D call. There are 13 residues in the CDR3. From germline, CDR1 is SGHTA and CDR2 FQGNSA. The V end lost 4 bases, the J end lost 8 bases, and 14 bases lay between the germline ends. CDR3 nucleotides: TGTGCCAGCAGCTCCTTGTCGAGAGGCGAAGCTTTCTTT. Translating it yields CASSSLSRGEAFF.

V gene TRBV29-1 combines with J gene TRBJ2-3; the D gene is possibly TRBD2 (5 bases). The CDR3 is 12 residues long. V lost 7 bases and J 4 bases, leaving 12 bases between the germline ends. Germline V CDR1 and CDR2: SQVTM, ANQGSEA. DNA for the CDR3: TGCAGCGGAAACTGGCGGGCAGATACGCAGTATTTT. Translation gives CSGNWRADTQYF.

This clone was recorded many times. This chain joins TRBV7-2 and TRBJ1-4, with D perhaps TRBD1 (5 bases). The CDR3 totals 15 residues. Germline V gives CDR1 SGHTA, CDR2 FQGNSA. Trimming stripped 5 bases from V and 10 bases from J, with 20 bases between. The CDR3 coding sequence is TGTGCCAGCAGCCGTACGGGACTTCTGGGAGGAAAACTGTTTTTT. Translation gives CASSRTGLLGGKLFF.

The CDR3 bases are TGTGCCAGCAGTTTAATCCCTCAGGGCGGCCAAGAGACCCAGTACTTC. Translation: CASSLIPQGGQETQYF. V gene TRBV27 combines with J gene TRBJ2-5; tentatively, D is TRBD1 (5 bases). V gave up 2 bases and J gave up 1 base, with 14 bases separating them. The CDR3 loop spans 16 amino acids. Germline values: CDR1 MNHEY, CDR2 SMNVEV (reference sequence).